This paragraph covers one T cell receptor beta chain sequence. Antigen: not known. Sequenced by immunoSEQ multiplex PCR; TCRdb stores in-frame clones only, minus some. The profile shows 90,000 to 130,000 clones, roughly nine tenths of them singletons. The data originate from a study of OX40 agonist ivuxolimab in advanced cancers. General study findings and limits: Among the lowest peripheral clonal expansion occurred in 0.1-3.0 mg/kg partial responders. CD8+ T cells were the subset that, on average, had more expanded clones than CD4+. What antigens the expanded peripheral T cells recognized was never established.

Germline CDR1 is MNHNY and CDR2 is SVGAGI (reference sequence). The CDR3 sequence is 14 residues long. The V gene end was trimmed by 4 bases and the J gene end by 8 bases; junction bases not matched to a gene: 8. The receptor's source is an adult with an advanced solid tumor such as melanoma, head and neck, liver or kidney cancer. The gene calls are TRBV6-6 and TRBJ1-2; 9 bases match TRBD1. The starting material was CD4+ or CD8+ T cells sorted from blood, obtained in a trial of the OX40 agonist ivuxolimab. The CDR3 reads CASSSDRGTGGYTF. In nucleotides, the CDR3 is TGTGCCAGCAGTTCCGACAGGGGGACGGGAGGCTACACCTTC.